The entry below gives a single T cell receptor (beta chain) sequence along with its context. The germline gene is not matched at one end of the junction; a read error may be the cause. Measured with immunoSEQ multiplex PCR; TCRdb has only the in-frame clones, and not every one. The profile shows 300,000 to 400,000 clones, about 90% of them singletons. These data come from a study of blood T cell repertoires in COVID-19. Across the whole study: Material from acute and convalescent COVID-19 was sourced from the United States, Italy and Spain. The cDNA or gDNA used as material had been derived from T cells, B-cell-depleted T cells, or PBMCs.

CDR3 length: 13 residues. The germline CDR1 and CDR2 sequences are MGHRA and YSYEKL. Seattle researchers signed up patients amid active infection and tracked them longitudinally. The rearrangement uses TRBV4-1 and TRBJ1-1, with D tentatively TRBD1 (5 bases). The sequencing sample was made of peripheral blood. The sequence was obtained from a woman aged 65 to 85 with COVID-19, enrolled during active disease. The CDR3 DNA reads TGCGCCAGCAGTCAAGTGGGGGGAACTGAAGCTTTCTTT. Protein product: CASSQVGGTEAFF.